The 3 T cell receptor beta chains below were found in one sample sequenced in a study of response to subunit inactivated influenza vaccine. TCRdb ran MiXCR on the RT-PCR reads and lists one entry per CDR3 protein. The profile covers about 500,000 distinct CDR3 sequences, with approximately 16% appearing a single time and 2.5% to 3.5% taken by the ten largest. Sequencing was performed on CD4+ T cells sorted from PBMCs, taken roughly 24 months after vaccination. These receptors all stem from a man aged 50-75 years who received an inactivated influenza vaccine.

This clonotype showed up just a few times. The chain has TRBV7-9 and TRBJ2-5, with 7 bases identical to TRBD2. The CDR3 length is 14 residues. V shed 6 bases and J 1 base; nucleotides not matched to a gene: 5. CDR1 is SEHNR, CDR2 FQNEAQ, per germline (reference sequence). The CDR3 loop reads CASSYLAAQETQYF. CDR3 sequence (DNA): TGTGCCAGCAGTTATCTAGCGGCCCAAGAGACCCAGTACTTC.

In this sample, this clonotype turned up many times. The chain uses TRBV12-3 or TRBV12-4 and TRBJ2-7; D unclear. CDR3 size: 13 residues. V lost 6 bases, J lost 4 bases, and 13 bases lay in between. The CDR3 sequence: CASSSASLYEQYF. DNA for the CDR3: TGTGCCAGCAGCTCAGCATCCCTTTACGAGCAGTACTTC.

The chain recombines TRBV27 with TRBJ1-1; D uncertain. This CDR3 has 13 amino acids. Germline values: CDR1 MNHEY, CDR2 SMNVEV (reference sequence). The V and J ends lost 6 bases and 1 base respectively, with 9 bases between them. CDR3 protein: CASRQTRNTEAFF. The CDR3 DNA reads as TGTGCCAGCAGGCAAACAAGGAACACTGAAGCTTTCTTT.